These 15 T cell receptor beta chains originate from one sample sequenced in a study of blood T cells in healthy people across ages. A second roughly 7 to 12 cycle PCR used barcoded and J-beta primers. Using its own MiXCR run on the 5' RACE reads, TCRdb lists one record per CDR3 protein. This table holds about 680,000 distinct CDR3 sequences, about 52% found once. What was sequenced was blood. The source is a woman aged 55-70 years in good health.

V is TRBV5-1 and J is TRBJ2-2; D is uncertain. This CDR3 spans 14 amino acids. The ends were cut back, 5 bases at V and 4 bases at J, with 12 bases in the middle. Germline CDR1 and CDR2: SGHRS and YFSETQ. The CDR3 sequence: CASRELLVTGELFF. In DNA, the CDR3 is TGCGCCAGCAGAGAACTGTTGGTCACCGGGGAGCTGTTTTTT.

The chain links TRBV5-3 to TRBJ2-6; no clear D gene. TRBV5-3 is an ORF, with its function uncertain. V lost 4 bases and J lost 0, with 14 bases in between. The length of the CDR3 is 17 residues. The CDR3 bases are TGTGCCAGAAGCCTGACTTCGCCGGGCTCTGGGGCCAACGTCCTGACTTTC. It codes for CARSLTSPGSGANVLTF.

The gene calls are TRBV6-6 and TRBJ1-1; perhaps TRBD1 as D (5 bases). Trimming pared 9 bases from V and 0 bases from J, leaving 11 bases between. This CDR3 comprises 13 residues. The germline gives CDR1 MNHNY, CDR2 SVGAGI (reference sequence). Here the CDR3 reads CASQGRVNTEAFF. CDR3 sequence (DNA): TGTGCCAGTCAGGGAAGGGTGAACACTGAAGCTTTCTTT.

This clonotype was observed a handful of times. The V and J genes are TRBV20-1 and TRBJ1-2; D unresolved. Germline-derived CDR1 and CDR2 are DFQATT and SNEGSKA (reference sequence). This CDR3 spans 13 amino acids. V lost 6 bases and J 2 bases, leaving 13 bases between the germline ends. The CDR3: CSAPDARNYGYTF. The CDR3 nucleotides are TGCAGTGCCCCCGACGCCCGCAACTATGGCTACACCTTC.

This clonotype was seen only a few times. The rearrangement joins TRBV12-3 or TRBV12-4 to TRBJ2-7; 7 positions agree with TRBD2. The junction had 5 bases not matched to a gene; V was cut back by 3 bases and J by 3 bases. This CDR3 region has 14 residues. As DNA, the CDR3 is TGTGCCAGCAGTTTCGGGGGGAAGAACTACGAGCAGTACTTC. Translating it yields CASSFGGKNYEQYF.

The chain employs TRBV5-1 and TRBJ2-1, with unresolved D. Germline CDR1 and CDR2: SGHRS and YFSETQ. V lost 4 bases to trimming and J lost 7 bases, with 18 bases between them. CDR3 length equals 15 residues. The CDR3 DNA follows: TGCGCCAGCAGCCCACTAACCGTCTCCGGGAATGAGCAGTTCTTC. It codes for CASSPLTVSGNEQFF. The full variable domain, rest sourced from reference TRBV5-1 and TRBJ2-1, is KAGVTQTPRYLIKTRGQQVTLSCSPISGHRSVSWYQQTPGQGLQFLFEYFSETQRNKGNFPGRFSGRQFSNSRSEMNVSTLELGDSALYLCASSPLTVSGNEQFFGPGTRLTVL.

This clonotype has just a few counts. The chain employs TRBV27 and TRBJ2-3, with 11 bases identical to TRBD2. V shed 3 bases and J 7 bases; nucleotides not matched to a gene: 15. This CDR3 contains 18 residues. Per the germline V gene, CDR1 is MNHEY and CDR2 is SMNVEV (reference sequence). The CDR3: CASSLTGGASGRMNTQYF. In nucleotides, the CDR3 is TGTGCCAGCAGTTTGACCGGTGGGGCTAGCGGGAGGATGAATACGCAGTATTTT.

This clonotype was counted only a few times. The chain couples TRBV12-5 to TRBJ2-1; 11 bases fit TRBD2. Per the germline V gene, CDR1 is LGHNT and CDR2 is FRNRAP. CDR3 length: 19 amino acids. With 0 bases clipped from V and 2 bases from J, the junction kept 9 bases outside the gene matches. CDR3 DNA: TGTGCTAGTGGTTTGGTACCCCTCCTAGCGGGAGGTACCTACAATGAGCAGTTCTTC. Translation: CASGLVPLLAGGTYNEQFF. The whole variable domain, filled in from reference TRBV12-5 and TRBJ2-1, reads DARVTQTPRHKVTEMGQEVTMRCQPILGHNTVFWYRQTMMQGLELLAYFRNRAPLDDSGMPKDRFSAEMPDATLATLKIQPSEPRDSAVYFCASGLVPLLAGGTYNEQFFGPGTRLTVL.

The chain employs TRBV3-1 and TRBJ2-1; D gene ambiguous. Trimming left V 4 bases short and J 12 bases short, with 19 bases between. The germline gives CDR1 LGHDT, CDR2 YNNKEL (reference sequence). The CDR3 is made up of 14 amino acids. The CDR3 protein is CASSPERWQCGQFF. The CDR3 bases are TGTGCCAGCAGCCCAGAACGCTGGCAGTGCGGGCAGTTCTTC.

V usage is TRBV9 and J usage is TRBJ2-1; 7 nucleotides match TRBD2. The CDR3 covers 16 residues. CDR1 and CDR2 (germline): SGDLS, YYNGEE. V was pared by 0 bases and J by 2 bases, with 5 bases of the junction left unmatched. CDR3 in DNA: TGTGCCAGCAGCGTAGTGTCGGGAGGAACCTACAATGAGCAGTTCTTC. It is translated as CASSVVSGGTYNEQFF. Full variable domain (missing parts from reference TRBV9 and TRBJ2-1): DSGVTQTPKHLITATGQRVTLRCSPRSGDLSVYWYQQSLDQGLQFLIQYYNGEERAKGNILERFSAQQFPDLHSELNLSSLELGDSALYFCASSVVSGGTYNEQFFGPGTRLTVL.

The chain combines TRBV12-3 or TRBV12-4 with TRBJ2-7; the match to TRBD1 covers 9 bases. The CDR3 is made up of 18 amino acids. J was trimmed by 3 bases and V by 5 bases; bases with no gene match: 17. The CDR3 is CASSPQGAGVSGGYEQYF. CDR3 nucleotide sequence: TGTGCCAGCAGTCCACAGGGGGCAGGGGTATCAGGAGGCTACGAGCAGTACTTC.

The chain links TRBV20-1 to TRBJ2-1, with D uncertain. The CDR3 runs 14 residues. Trimming took 6 bases from V and 8 from J, leaving 20 bases between them. Germline V gene lookup returns CDR1 DFQATT and CDR2 SNEGSKA (reference sequence). The CDR3 loop is CSAPPLDRYDEQFF. CDR3 bases: TGCAGTGCCCCCCCGCTAGATCGATACGATGAGCAGTTCTTC.

V and J are TRBV4-3 and TRBJ2-3, with 7 bases fitting TRBD2. Germline-derived CDR1 and CDR2 are LGHNA and YSLEER. The CDR3 spans 19 residues. V lost 1 base, J lost 8 bases, and 21 bases stayed unmatched. The CDR3 coding sequence is TGCGCCAGCAGCCAAGTCGCCCCTGACGGGGCGGGAGTCGTTGGTACGCAGTATTTT. It translates to CASSQVAPDGAGVVGTQYF.

DNA of the CDR3: TGTGCCAGCAGCTTCCGAGGGTCCGATGGCCGGGATGAGCAGTTCTTC. It translates to CASSFRGSDGRDEQFF. The chain couples TRBV5-5 to TRBJ2-1, with a weak D call TRBD2 (5 bases). The length of the CDR3 is 16 residues. Trimming pared 2 bases from V and 8 bases from J, leaving 20 bases between. Germline V gene data show CDR1 as SGHKS and CDR2 as YYEKEE (reference sequence).

The chain recombines TRBV20-1 with TRBJ2-5, with 7 bases that match TRBD1. CDR3 length equals 15 residues. Germline-derived CDR1 and CDR2 are DFQATT and SNEGSKA (reference sequence). J gave up 1 base and V 6 bases, and 11 bases lay outside the gene matches. The CDR3 here is CSAARGGGFQETQYF. The CDR3 region has the DNA TGCAGTGCAGCCCGAGGGGGCGGGTTCCAAGAGACCCAGTACTTC.